The 2 T cell receptor beta chains below all came from one sample that was sequenced in a study of glioma-infiltrating T cells after dendritic cell vaccination (dated by TCRdb to the mid-2010s). The library was produced with the immunoSEQ multiplex PCR assay. As stored in TCRdb, this immuneACCESS dataset retains in-frame rearrangements with V and J assigned. A fraction of the clones does not appear; measured against another copy, unresolved V genes explain less than half of the discrepancy, and the remainder lacks a known reason. The table for this sample lists more than 100,000 clones; roughly 76% of them were counted only once. The top ten clones comprise approximately 12% of the sample. The source was blood, collected before dendritic cell vaccination. The receptors were gathered from a human donor with glioblastoma.

This sequence joins TRBV4-3 and TRBJ2-3; 11 nucleotides align to TRBD2. This CDR3 has 15 residues. V was clipped by 3 bases and J by 4 bases; unmatched bases: 3. Germline V gene lookup returns CDR1 LGHNA and CDR2 YSLEER. The CDR3 loop is CASSQTSGDSDTQYF. CDR3 coding DNA: TGCGCCAGCAGCCAGACTAGCGGGGATTCAGATACGCAGTATTTT.

This clone appeared a single time. This rearrangement joins TRBV4-1 to TRBJ1-1; TRBD1 aligns across 8 bases. The CDR3 length is 18 residues. Unmatched junction bases numbered 9, after V lost 0 bases and J lost 0 bases. In germline, CDR1 is MGHRA, CDR2 YSYEKL. Written as DNA, the CDR3 is TGCGCCAGCAGCCAAGATCTGAGGGACAGGACCCTGAACACTGAAGCTTTCTTT. Translated, it gives CASSQDLRDRTLNTEAFF.